The T cell receptor beta chain described here comes from a study of OX40 agonist ivuxolimab in advanced cancers. Overall study: Patients' therapy was ivuxolimab, an antibody that acts as an agonist of OX40 (CD134).

Germline V gene lookup returns CDR1 MNHEY and CDR2 SMNVEV (reference sequence). This CDR3 comprises 15 residues. J lost 5 bases, V lost 3 bases, and 8 bases had no gene match. The method was immunoSEQ multiplex PCR; TCRdb's version includes in-frame clones alone and lacks a portion of them. The sample yields tens of thousands of clones, roughly 84% seen once. Note on this clone: Its antigen is unknown.

Study results and limitations: The study found that CD8+ T cells averaged more expanded clones than CD4+.

The chain couples TRBV27 to TRBJ1-1; 8 bases are shared with TRBD1. The receptor's source is an adult with an advanced solid tumor such as melanoma, head and neck, liver or kidney cancer. This material consisted of CD4+ or CD8+ T cells sorted from blood, taken in a trial of the OX40 agonist ivuxolimab. The CDR3: CASSFEGRTGTEAFF. The CDR3 region has the DNA TGTGCCAGCAGTTTTGAGGGGAGGACAGGGACTGAAGCTTTCTTT.